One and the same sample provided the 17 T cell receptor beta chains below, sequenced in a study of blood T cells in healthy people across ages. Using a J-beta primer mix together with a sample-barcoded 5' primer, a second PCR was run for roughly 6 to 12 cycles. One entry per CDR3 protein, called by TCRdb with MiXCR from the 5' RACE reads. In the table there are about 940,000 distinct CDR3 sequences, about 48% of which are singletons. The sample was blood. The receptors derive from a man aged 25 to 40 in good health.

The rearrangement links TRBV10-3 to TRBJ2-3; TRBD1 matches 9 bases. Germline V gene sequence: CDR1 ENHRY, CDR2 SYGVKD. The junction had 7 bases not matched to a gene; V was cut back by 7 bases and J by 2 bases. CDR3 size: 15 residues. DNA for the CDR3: TGTGCCATCAACCCCGGACAGGGGTACACAGATACGCAGTATTTT. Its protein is CAINPGQGYTDTQYF.

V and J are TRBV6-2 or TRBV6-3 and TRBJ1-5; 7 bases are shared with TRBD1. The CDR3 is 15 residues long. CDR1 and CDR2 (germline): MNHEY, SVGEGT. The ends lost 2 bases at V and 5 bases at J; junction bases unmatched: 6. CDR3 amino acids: CASSYTQGGDQPQHF. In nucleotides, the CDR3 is TGTGCCAGCAGTTACACCCAGGGGGGCGATCAGCCCCAGCATTTT.

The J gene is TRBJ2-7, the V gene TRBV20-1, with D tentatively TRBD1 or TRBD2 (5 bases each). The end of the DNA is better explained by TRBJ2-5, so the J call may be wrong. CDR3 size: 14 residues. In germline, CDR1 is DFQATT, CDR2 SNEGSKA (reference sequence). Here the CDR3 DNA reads TGCAGTGCCGACCCCGGGACGGTACAAGAGACCCAGTACTTC. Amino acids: CSADPGTVQETQYF.

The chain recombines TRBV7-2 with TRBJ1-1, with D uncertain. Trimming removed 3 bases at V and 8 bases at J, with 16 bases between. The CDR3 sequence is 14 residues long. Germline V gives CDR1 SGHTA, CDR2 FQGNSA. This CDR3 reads CASSFSRGVAEAFF. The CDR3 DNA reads TGTGCCAGCAGCTTCTCCCGTGGAGTCGCCGAAGCTTTCTTT.

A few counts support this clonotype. CDR3: CATSDSDSRYTQYF. CDR3 nucleotides: TGTGCCACCAGTGATTCTGATAGCCGGTATACGCAGTATTTT. The chain carries TRBV24-1 and TRBJ2-3; unclear D gene. Germline V gives CDR1 KGHDR, CDR2 SFDVKD. The CDR3 loop spans 14 amino acids. V lost 2 bases to trimming and J lost 7 bases, with 12 bases between them.

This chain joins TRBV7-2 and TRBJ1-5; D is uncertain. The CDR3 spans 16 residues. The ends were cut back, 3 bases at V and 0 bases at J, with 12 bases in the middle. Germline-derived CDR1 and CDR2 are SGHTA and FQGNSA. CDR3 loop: CASSLASDNSNQPQHF. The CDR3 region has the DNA TGTGCCAGCAGCTTGGCGTCAGATAATAGCAATCAGCCCCAGCATTTT.

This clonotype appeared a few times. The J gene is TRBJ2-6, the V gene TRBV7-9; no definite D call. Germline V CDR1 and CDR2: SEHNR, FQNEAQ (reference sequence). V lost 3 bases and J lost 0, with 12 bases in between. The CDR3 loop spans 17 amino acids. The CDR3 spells CASSFPQAISGANVLTF. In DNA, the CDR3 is TGTGCCAGCAGCTTCCCCCAGGCCATCTCTGGGGCCAACGTCCTGACTTTC.

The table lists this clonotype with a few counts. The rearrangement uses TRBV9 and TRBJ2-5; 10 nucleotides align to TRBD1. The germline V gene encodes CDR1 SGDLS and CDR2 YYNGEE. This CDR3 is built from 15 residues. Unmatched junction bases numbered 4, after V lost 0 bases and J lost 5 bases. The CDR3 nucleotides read TGTGCCAGCAGCGTAGCTGAGGGACAGGGGGAGACCCAGTACTTC. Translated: CASSVAEGQGETQYF.

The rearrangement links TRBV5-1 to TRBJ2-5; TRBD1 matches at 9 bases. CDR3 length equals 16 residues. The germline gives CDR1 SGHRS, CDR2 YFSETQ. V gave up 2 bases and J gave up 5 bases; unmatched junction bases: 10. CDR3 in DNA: TGCGCCAGCAGCTTAGGAATGGGACAGGGTGGGGAGACCCAGTACTTC. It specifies CASSLGMGQGGETQYF.

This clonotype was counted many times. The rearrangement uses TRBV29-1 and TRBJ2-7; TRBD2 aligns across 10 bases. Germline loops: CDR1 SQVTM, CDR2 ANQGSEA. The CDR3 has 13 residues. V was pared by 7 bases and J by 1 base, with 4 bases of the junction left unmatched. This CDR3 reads CSGILAGSYEQYF. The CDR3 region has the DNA TGCAGCGGGATACTAGCGGGGTCCTACGAGCAGTACTTC.

The CDR3 region has the DNA TGTGCCATCAGTGATTTCCCGGACAGCTCTGGAAACACCATATATTTT. This codes for CAISDFPDSSGNTIYF. The chain is built from TRBV10-3 and TRBJ1-3, with D possibly matching TRBD1 (6 bases). From germline, CDR1 is ENHRY and CDR2 SYGVKD. The CDR3 totals 16 residues. Deletions cut 3 bases from V and 0 bases from J, with 12 bases between.

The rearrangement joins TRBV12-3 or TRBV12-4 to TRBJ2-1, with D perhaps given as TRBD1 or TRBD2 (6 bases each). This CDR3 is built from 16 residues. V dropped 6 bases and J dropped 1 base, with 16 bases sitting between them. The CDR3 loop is CASRPLEGGSYNEQFF. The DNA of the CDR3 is TGTGCCAGCAGGCCCTTGGAGGGGGGATCCTACAATGAGCAGTTCTTC.

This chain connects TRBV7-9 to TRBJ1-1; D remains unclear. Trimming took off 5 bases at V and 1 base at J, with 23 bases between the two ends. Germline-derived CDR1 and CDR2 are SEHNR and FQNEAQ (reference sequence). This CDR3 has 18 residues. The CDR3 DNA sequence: TGTGCCAGCAGCCCCCTCTCGTCATACCTCTCAGAGAACACTGAAGCTTTCTTT. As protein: CASSPLSSYLSENTEAFF.

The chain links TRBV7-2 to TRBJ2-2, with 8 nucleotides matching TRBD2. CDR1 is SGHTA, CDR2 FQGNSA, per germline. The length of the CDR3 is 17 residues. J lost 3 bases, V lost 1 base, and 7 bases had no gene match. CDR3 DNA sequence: TGTGCCAGCAGCTTAGTCTGGGGACTAGACGACACCGGGGAGCTGTTTTTT. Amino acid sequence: CASSLVWGLDDTGELFF.

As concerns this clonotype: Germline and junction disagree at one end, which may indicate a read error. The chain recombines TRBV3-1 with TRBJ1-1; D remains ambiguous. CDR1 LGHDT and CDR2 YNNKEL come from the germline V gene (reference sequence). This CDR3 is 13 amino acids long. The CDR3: CASSPETNPEAFF. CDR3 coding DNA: TGTGCCAGCAGCCCCGAGACGAACCCTGAAGCTTTCTTT.

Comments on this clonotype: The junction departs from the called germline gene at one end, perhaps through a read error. CDR3 nucleotides: TGTGCCAGCAGTCTCGACAGGGGACGAACAGGTACGCAGTATTTT. It encodes CASSLDRGRTGTQYF. This sequence joins TRBV6-1 and TRBJ2-3; 8 nucleotides line up with TRBD1. Germline CDR1 MNHNS, CDR2 SASEGT. The CDR3 is 15 amino acids.

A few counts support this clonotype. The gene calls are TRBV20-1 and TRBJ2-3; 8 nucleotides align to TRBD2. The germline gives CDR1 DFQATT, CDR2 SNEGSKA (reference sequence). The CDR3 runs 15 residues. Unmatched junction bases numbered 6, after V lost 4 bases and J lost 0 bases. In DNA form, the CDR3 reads TGCAGTGCTATTTCCGGGGGGGGCAGCACAGATACGCAGTATTTT. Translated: CSAISGGGSTDTQYF.